This T cell receptor beta chain came from a study of T cells after yellow fever vaccination (dated by TCRdb to between 2018 and 2021). About the investigation overall: Libraries from fractions with low cell numbers were prepared with the SMART-Seq v4 Ultra Low Input RNA kit. Blood was collected at multiple timepoints before and after primary and secondary immunization, and bulk PBMC replicates and cell subsets were isolated. To follow T-cell clones before and after both primary and booster YFV17D yellow fever vaccination, bulk TCR alpha and beta repertoires underwent longitudinal sequencing. Two healthy male donors, one aged 18 to 30 and one aged 30 to 39 years, were included in the cohort.

The treatment or condition label for this specimen denotes: live attenuated yellow fever vaccine strain. At every blood-draw timepoint, two biological replicates of bulk PBMCs were collected. A standard Ficoll-Paque protocol was used to isolate PBMCs from peripheral blood. RNA was extracted with TriZol from bulk PBMCs, CD4 and CD8 fractions, and dextramer-positive and dextramer-negative fractions. The sample holds a few counts of this clonotype. The antigen it binds to is not known. Base qualities are not recorded, but no much larger clone differs from it by a single base. Data came from an Illumina NovaSeq 6000. TCR cDNA was synthesized by 5'RACE template switching, which introduced a universal primer site and unique molecular identifiers. cDNA synthesis was primed from both the TCR alpha and TCR beta constant segments. Libraries were amplified in two PCR steps, with sample barcodes and sequencing adapters added in the second step. Libraries were sequenced on Illumina HiSeq 2500 (2x100 bp) or NovaSeq (2x150 bp). The source study handled its data this way. Reads were demultiplexed and collapsed into UMI consensus sequences with MIGEC, and V(D)J alignment was performed with MiXCR. Vaccine-responding clonotypes were identified with edgeR using replicate PBMC samples, with FDR below 0.01 and a log2 fold change above 5 up to day 15 being required. Bulk clonotypes were assigned CD4 or CD8 identity according to which sequenced CD4 or CD8 repertoire held them at higher abundance. TCRdb's own reprocessing of the public reads used fastp at Q25 and MiXCR and kept productive beta chains. Each CDR3 protein gets just one entry, which takes the most common genes and DNA from the rows behind it. TCRdb, rather than the study authors, made the V and J calls. The sample table contains a few hundred thousand distinct CDR3 sequences; only one count was recorded for under 20% of them. The ten biggest clones cover 18% of the sample.

Overall results and qualifications from the work: Because only two donors were included in the study, the extent to which the findings can be generalized is limited. A small fraction of clonotypes showed up in both the CD4 and CD8 compartments, probably as a result of convergent recombination. Most clones expanded after primary vaccination were re-detected after the booster (about 96% of CD4 and around 88% of CD8), suggesting broad memory maintenance. The secondary T-cell response was found to be weaker but faster than the primary response, with a peak reached on day 5 rather than on day 15. Computational filtering was required because FACS-sorted repertoires could contain abundant contaminating clonotypes from the bulk population.

V is pruned by 3 bases and J by 7 bases, leaving 2 bases of the junction without a gene match. The CDR3 measures 13 amino acids from cysteine to phenylalanine. The read is trimmed to its CDR3 DNA, 39 bases read in frame from base 1. The clonotype was recovered from a man aged 18 to 29 who received the YFV17D yellow fever vaccine. The sample in question was PBMCs, obtained before the yellow fever booster vaccination. The sequence is built from TRBV12-3 or TRBV12-4 and TRBJ2-2; a stretch of 7 junction bases matches TRBD1. The encoded CDR3 is CASSFRGNGELFF. The DNA is TGTGCCAGCAGTTTCAGGGGGAACGGGGAGCTGTTTTTT.